This T cell receptor (beta chain) was found in a study of T cell responses to AZD1222 COVID-19 vaccine. V was pared by 4 bases and J by 9 bases, with 16 bases between. There are 14 residues in the CDR3. Germline lookup yields CDR1 SEHNR and CDR2 FQNEAQ (reference sequence). TCRdb keeps only in-frame clones here, not all; method: immunoSEQ multiplex PCR. The sample lists around 150,000 clones, about 93% occurring once. Sequencing was performed on peripheral blood, taken on day 0 of AZD1222 vaccination. This chain joins TRBV7-9 and TRBJ1-5, with D possibly being TRBD1 (5 bases). This clonotype was obtained from an adult in good health. The CDR3 nucleotides are TGTGCCAGCAGCTCAGGACACAAAATGGGGCCCCAGCATTTT. This sequence encodes CASSSGHKMGPQHF.